The rows below give T cell receptor beta chains drawn from one sample of a study of blood T cell repertoires in COVID-19. Generated by immunoSEQ multiplex PCR, the TCRdb table keeps only in-frame clones and is missing some. This table has fewer than 350,000 clones, almost 90% appearing once. Sequencing was carried out using PBMCs or T cells enriched from blood (not recorded which). These receptor sequences come from a woman aged 18-29 years with acute COVID-19. Each CDR3 is given with its conserved first and last residue. The D gene is left open where the match is weak. The size field is filled for only some rows; it gives once, few, many or a size class.

CDR3aa,CDR3nt,d_gene,abundance,v_gene,j_gene
CASSLSEVSGNTIYF,TGCGCCAGCAGCTTATCGGAGGTCTCTGGAAACACCATATATTTT,NA,once,TRBV5-1,TRBJ1-3
CASSHLTGTAVYEQYF,TGTGCCAGCAGCCACCTAACCGGGACAGCAGTTTACGAGCAGTACTTC,TRBD1,NA,TRBV14,TRBJ2-7
CASSTGKYNSPLHF,TGTGCCAGCAGTACAGGGAAATACAATTCACCCCTCCACTTT,NA,NA,TRBV28,TRBJ1-6
CASSQGKGQGAYSPLHF,TGCGCCAGCAGCCAAGGAAAAGGACAGGGGGCTTATTCACCCCTCCACTTT,TRBD1,NA,TRBV4-1,TRBJ1-6
CASSLARVQETQYF,TGTGCCAGCAGCTTAGCGCGGGTCCAAGAGACCCAGTACTTC,NA,NA,TRBV7-6,TRBJ2-5
CASSLGYRGSYEQYF,TGTGCCAGCAGCTTAGGGTACAGGGGTTCCTACGAGCAGTACTTC,TRBD1,NA,TRBV7-2,TRBJ2-7
CASSLLTPNTEAFF,TGTGCCAGCAGTTTATTGACACCTAACACTGAAGCTTTCTTT,NA,NA,TRBV6-5,TRBJ1-1
CASIGGRAETQYF,TGTGCCAGCATAGGCGGGAGGGCGGAGACCCAGTACTTC,TRBD2,NA,TRBV12-3/TRBV12-4,TRBJ2-5
CASSPPDRDNSPLHF,TGTGCCAGCAGCCCCCCCGACAGGGATAATTCACCCCTCCACTTT,TRBD1,NA,TRBV7-9,TRBJ1-6
CASTRLASNEQFF,TGTGCCAGCACCCGACTAGCTAGCAATGAGCAGTTCTTC,TRBD2,once,TRBV19,TRBJ2-1
CASSQPGGLHEQYF,TGTGCCAGCAGCCAACCAGGGGGCCTACACGAGCAGTACTTC,TRBD1,NA,TRBV3-1/TRBV3-2,TRBJ2-7
CAIGETGGNSPLHF,TGTGCCATCGGGGAGACAGGGGGAAATTCACCCCTCCACTTT,TRBD1,once,TRBV10-3,TRBJ1-6
CASSLAANTEAFF,TGTGCCAGCAGCTTAGCGGCGAACACTGAAGCTTTCTTT,NA,NA,TRBV7-7,TRBJ1-1
CASSFYRGYGYTF,TGTGCCAGCAGCTTCTATCGGGGCTATGGCTACACCTTC,NA,NA,TRBV5-6,TRBJ1-2
CASSYSRTGGSNQPQHF,TGTGCCAGCAGTTACTCAAGGACAGGGGGGAGCAATCAGCCCCAGCATTTT,TRBD1,once,TRBV6-2/TRBV6-3,TRBJ1-5
CASSPRQGPSYEQYF,TGTGCCAGCTCACCCAGACAGGGCCCCTCCTACGAGCAGTACTTC,TRBD1,NA,TRBV18,TRBJ2-7
CASSLGLLAGTRMEYF,TGCGCCAGCAGCTTGGGGTTACTAGCGGGTACCAGGATGGAGTACTTC,TRBD2,few,TRBV5-1,TRBJ2-7
CAWSGLAGEETGELFF,TGTGCCTGGAGTGGACTAGCGGGAGAGGAAACCGGGGAGCTGTTTTTT,TRBD2,many,TRBV30,TRBJ2-2
CASSLQVMNTEAFF,TGTGCCAGTAGTCTACAGGTTATGAACACTGAAGCTTTCTTT,NA,NA,TRBV19,TRBJ1-1
CASSQGLRGGEQFF,TGCGCCAGCAGCCAAGGGCTTCGAGGGGGTGAGCAGTTCTTC,NA,many,TRBV4-1,TRBJ2-1
CASSLGDRLRAPLHF,TGTGCCAGCAGCTTAGGGGACAGGCTGCGAGCACCCCTCCACTTT,TRBD1,NA,TRBV7-2,TRBJ1-6
CASSPELSGKPPYEQYF,TGTGCCAGCAGCCCCGAACTCAGCGGAAAACCCCCATACGAGCAGTACTTC,NA,few,TRBV7-9,TRBJ2-7
CASSVSGHRYSNQPQHF,TGTGCCAGCAGCGTATCGGGACACCGATATAGCAATCAGCCCCAGCATTTT,NA,NA,TRBV7-9,TRBJ1-5
CAWSVFFGGGGSDTQYF,TGTGCCTGGAGTGTTTTTTTTGGCGGGGGGGGTTCAGATACGCAGTATTTT,TRBD2,few,TRBV30,TRBJ2-3
CASSLARGVSYEQYF,TGCGCCAGCAGCTTGGCGCGGGGAGTCTCCTACGAGCAGTACTTC,NA,NA,TRBV5-1,TRBJ2-7
CASSLWQGGNEQYF,TGTGCCAGCAGTTTATGGCAGGGTGGAAACGAGCAGTACTTC,NA,NA,TRBV27,TRBJ2-7
CASSLAGGPAYEQYF,TGTGCCAGCAGTTTAGCGGGAGGGCCGGCGTACGAGCAGTACTTC,TRBD2,NA,TRBV27,TRBJ2-7
CASTILGGLGQPQHF,TGTGCCAGTACCATTTTGGGTGGGCTGGGTCAGCCCCAGCATTTT,NA,NA,TRBV19,TRBJ1-5
CASSQTISGSSYEQYF,TGCGCCAGCAGCCAAACTATTAGCGGGAGTTCCTACGAGCAGTACTTC,TRBD2,few,TRBV4-3,TRBJ2-7
CASSLANEQYF,TGCGCCAGCAGCCTCGCTAACGAGCAGTACTTC,NA,NA,TRBV4-1,TRBJ2-7
CATGLAGGPGSYNEQFF,TGTGCCACCGGGCTAGCGGGAGGCCCCGGCTCCTACAATGAGCAGTTCTTC,TRBD2,NA,TRBV27,TRBJ2-1
CSASAIGYEQYF,TGCAGTGCTAGTGCTATCGGCTACGAGCAGTACTTC,NA,NA,TRBV20-1,TRBJ2-7
CSGRTESTEAFF,TGCAGCGGACGGACAGAGAGCACTGAAGCTTTCTTT,NA,NA,TRBV29-1,TRBJ1-1
CASSPPGTGRLASQETQYF,TGTGCCAGCTCACCACCTGGGACAGGGAGACTAGCGAGCCAAGAGACCCAGTACTTC,NA,NA,TRBV18,TRBJ2-5
CASSLGGGDQPQHF,TGTGCCAGCAGTTTAGGGGGCGGCGATCAGCCCCAGCATTTT,NA,NA,TRBV27,TRBJ1-5
CASRLSGGAGELFF,TGCGCCAGTCGTCTATCGGGAGGAGCCGGGGAGCTGTTTTTT,TRBD2,NA,TRBV5-1,TRBJ2-2
CASSTEYNEQFF,TGCGCCAGCAGCACCGAGTACAATGAGCAGTTCTTC,NA,NA,TRBV5-1,TRBJ2-1
CASVASGHNEQFF,TGCGCCAGCGTGGCTAGCGGCCACAATGAGCAGTTCTTC,TRBD2,NA,TRBV10-2,TRBJ2-1
CASSHYNEQFF,TGTGCCAGCAGCCACTATAATGAGCAGTTCTTC,NA,NA,TRBV11-2,TRBJ2-1
CASSGETGTANNYGYTF,TGCGCCAGCAGCGGGGAAACAGGGACAGCTAATAACTATGGCTACACCTTC,TRBD1,NA,TRBV4-1,TRBJ1-2
CASRNWGGKNEKLFF,TGTGCCAGCAGGAACTGGGGGGGTAAAAATGAAAAACTGTTTTTT,NA,NA,TRBV11-2,TRBJ1-4
CASSQGPGVAYEQYF,TGTGCCAGCAGCCAAGGGCCAGGGGTCGCCTACGAGCAGTACTTC,NA,NA,TRBV7-8,TRBJ2-7
CASSLYSLRDRGLGNTEAFF,TGTGCCAGCAGCCTATATTCACTCCGGGACAGGGGTTTAGGGAACACTGAAGCTTTCTTT,TRBD1,NA,TRBV14,TRBJ1-1
CALSRPYEQYF,TGTGCCTTATCTAGACCATACGAGCAGTACTTC,NA,NA,TRBV30,TRBJ2-7
CASSRRVSYEQYF,TGTGCCAGCAGTAGGCGGGTCTCCTACGAGCAGTACTTC,NA,NA,TRBV28,TRBJ2-7